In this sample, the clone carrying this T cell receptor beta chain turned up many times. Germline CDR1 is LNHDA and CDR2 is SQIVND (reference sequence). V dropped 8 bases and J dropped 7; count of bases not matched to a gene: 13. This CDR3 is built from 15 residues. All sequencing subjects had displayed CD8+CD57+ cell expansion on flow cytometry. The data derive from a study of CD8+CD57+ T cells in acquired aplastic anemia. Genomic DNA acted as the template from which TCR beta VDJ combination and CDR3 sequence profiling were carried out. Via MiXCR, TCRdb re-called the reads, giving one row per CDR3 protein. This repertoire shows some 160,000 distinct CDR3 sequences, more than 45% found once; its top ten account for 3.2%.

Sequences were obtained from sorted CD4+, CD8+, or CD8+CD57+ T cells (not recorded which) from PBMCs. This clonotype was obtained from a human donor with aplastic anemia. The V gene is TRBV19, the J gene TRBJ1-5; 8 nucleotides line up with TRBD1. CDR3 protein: CASHSGQGRGQPQHF. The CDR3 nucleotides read TGTGCCAGTCATTCCGGACAGGGAAGGGGCCAGCCCCAGCATTTT.